This note documents a single T cell receptor (beta chain) sequence. The antigen is undetermined. The data are from a study of cytomegalovirus exposure and HLA in healthy donors. The study, taken as a whole, reports: Most of the TCR beta V segments (in an earlier analysis) were productive either about 87% or about 30% of the time.

A multiplex PCR was run with 60 Vbeta primers and 13 Jbeta primers. Some clones are missing from TCRdb's copy, which holds only in-frame ones; the method was immunoSEQ multiplex PCR. The sample lists 150,000 to 200,000 clones; 79% were seen once. CDR3 length: 16 residues. The germline CDR1 and CDR2 sequences are MDHEN and SYDVKM. V shed 8 bases, J shed 7 bases, and the junction held 10 bases outside the gene matches. The source of this sequence is a woman in her 50s in good health and CMV-seronegative. The rearrangement uses TRBV28 and TRBJ2-1; the match to TRBD2 covers 14 bases. Sample: PBMCs. The CDR3 DNA reads as TGTGCCAGCCGACTAGCGGGAGGGCCCCGGGCAAATGAGCAGTTCTTC. Protein: CASRLAGGPRANEQFF.